These 31 T cell receptor beta chains originate from one sample sequenced in a study of shared clonotypes between healthy human individuals. Repertoires were generated with immunoSEQ multiplex PCR, while TCRdb's copy carries only in-frame clones and drops some. The sample contains under 200,000 clones, 85% to 95% of which appear only once. Sequencing was performed on naive CD4+ T cells sorted from blood. This sample's subset: CD45RA+ positively selected. Receptor source: a woman aged 25 to 39 in good health.

The chain has TRBV25-1 and TRBJ1-4; the D gene is possibly TRBD1 (6 bases). Trimming cost V 3 bases and J 8 bases, with 13 bases left between them. This CDR3 is built from 14 residues. The germline CDR1 and CDR2 sequences are MGHDK and SYGVNS. CDR3 region: CASSEGAGGEKLFF. The CDR3 DNA follows: TGTGCCAGCAGTGAGGGGGCAGGAGGGGAAAAACTGTTTTTT.

V gene TRBV11-3 combines with J gene TRBJ2-4, with a tentative D call TRBD2 (6 bases). CDR1 is SGHNT and CDR2 is YENEEA in the germline V gene. The CDR3 loop spans 15 amino acids. V shed 1 base and J shed 2 bases, with 9 bases lying between them. CDR3 sequence reads: CASSLGGGSKNIQYF. The CDR3 DNA reads as TGTGCCAGCAGCTTAGGAGGAGGGTCCAAAAACATTCAGTACTTC.

The chain joins TRBV7-2 to TRBJ1-5; D uncertain. The CDR3 runs to 13 residues. V lost 0 bases and J lost 6, with 6 bases in between. Germline CDR1 reads SGHTA; CDR2 reads FQGNSA. CDR3 amino acids: CASSLAEGQPQHF. The CDR3 DNA follows: TGTGCCAGCAGCTTAGCAGAGGGTCAGCCCCAGCATTTT.

The V and J genes are TRBV28 and TRBJ2-5; the D is unclear. The DNA end lines up better with TRBJ2-7; the J call may be wrong. This CDR3 is built from 12 residues. Germline V gene sequence: CDR1 MDHEN, CDR2 SYDVKM. The CDR3 here is CASRAYSYEQYF. The CDR3 DNA follows: TGTGCCAGCAGGGCGTATTCCTACGAGCAGTACTTC.

V usage is TRBV6-1 and J usage is TRBJ1-4, with D unresolved. This CDR3 comprises 15 residues. V lost 4 bases to trimming and J lost 3 bases, with 12 bases between them. Germline V gene lookup returns CDR1 MNHNS and CDR2 SASEGT. CDR3 coding DNA: TGTGCCAGCAGTGTCCCGTTGGCAGCTAATGAAAAACTGTTTTTT. Amino acids: CASSVPLAANEKLFF.

The V call is TRBV4-1, the J call TRBJ1-5; D ambiguous. Per the germline V gene, CDR1 is MGHRA and CDR2 is YSYEKL. Trimming removed 1 base at V and 7 bases at J, with 8 bases between. CDR3 length: 13 amino acids. This CDR3 is CASSQVAFQPQHF. CDR3 bases: TGCGCCAGCAGCCAAGTGGCTTTCCAGCCCCAGCATTTT.

V and J are TRBV6-6 and TRBJ2-7; 14 bases map to TRBD2. With 6 bases clipped from V and 4 bases from J, the junction kept 5 bases outside the gene matches. Germline V gives CDR1 MNHNY, CDR2 SVGAGI (reference sequence). CDR3 length: 15 residues. CDR3 nucleotides: TGTGCCAGCAGAGGGACTAGCGGGAGTTCATACGAGCAGTACTTC. It translates to CASRGTSGSSYEQYF.

The DNA of the CDR3 is TGTGCCAGCTCCGAGGAGGTTACCTACGAGCAGTACTTC. It yields the protein CASSEEVTYEQYF. The chain carries TRBV5-8 and TRBJ2-7, with a tentative D call TRBD2 (5 bases). Germline V gives CDR1 SGHTS, CDR2 YDEGEE. V gave up 7 bases and J gave up 2 bases, with 13 bases separating them. CDR3 size: 13 residues.

The chain uses TRBV28 and TRBJ1-5; TRBD1 matches 12 bases. Trimming cost V 10 bases and J 0 bases; bases outside gene matches: 10. Germline CDR1 is MDHEN and CDR2 is SYDVKM. This CDR3 comprises 17 residues. In DNA, the CDR3 is TGTGCCACCTGGGGACAGGGGGCTCTTGGTAGCAATCAGCCCCAGCATTTT. This sequence encodes CATWGQGALGSNQPQHF.

The J gene is TRBJ2-5, the V gene TRBV4-2, with D perhaps TRBD2 (6 bases). V lost 1 base and J 5 bases, leaving 20 bases between the germline ends. Germline CDR1 is LGHNA and CDR2 is YNFKEQ. The CDR3 spans 17 residues. CDR3 in DNA: TGTGCCAGCAGCCAAGGTGGCATACTGGCGGGGCGGGAGACCCAGTACTTC. The encoded protein is CASSQGGILAGRETQYF.

V and J are TRBV9 and TRBJ2-2, with no clear D. The germline CDR1 and CDR2 sequences are SGDLS and YYNGEE. With 6 bases removed from V and 1 base from J, the gap between germline ends came to 7 bases. The CDR3 sequence is 13 residues long. The CDR3 region has the DNA TGTGCCAGCACTGTGGGGAACACCGGGGAGCTGTTTTTT. This translates into CASTVGNTGELFF.

This clone is a singleton in its sample. The chain joins TRBV5-1 to TRBJ2-7; 7 bases agree with TRBD1. The germline V gene encodes CDR1 SGHRS and CDR2 YFSETQ. This CDR3 is 15 amino acids long. V lost 4 bases, J lost 3 bases, and 10 bases stayed unmatched. This CDR3 is CASSRGSGTDYEQYF. The CDR3 region has the DNA TGCGCCAGCAGCAGAGGTTCCGGGACAGACTACGAGCAGTACTTC.

V usage is TRBV7-2 and J usage is TRBJ2-7, with TRBD1 matching 11 bases. Looked up from germline, CDR1 is SGHTA and CDR2 is FQGNSA. The trim removed 1 base at V and 4 bases at J, leaving 3 bases unmatched. The CDR3 length is 15 residues. The CDR3 sequence: CASSLGGTGGYEQYF. CDR3 bases: TGTGCCAGCAGCTTAGGTGGGACAGGGGGATACGAGCAGTACTTC.

On this clone itself: The same CDR3 can be traced to other DNA sequences in this sample. This sequence joins TRBV5-1 and TRBJ1-1; 9 bases match TRBD1. Germline CDR1 and CDR2: SGHRS and YFSETQ. After removal of 1 base from V and 2 bases from J, the junction contained 0 bases not matched to a gene. This CDR3 region has 14 residues. In DNA form, the CDR3 reads TGCGCCAGCAGCTTGACAGGGGGCAACACTGAAGCTTTCTTT. Translated, it gives CASSLTGGNTEAFF.

This rearrangement joins TRBV7-8 to TRBJ1-2; 10 bases are shared with TRBD1. Germline V gives CDR1 SGHVS, CDR2 FQNEAQ. Losses at the gene ends were 7 bases for V and 7 bases for J; bases not matched to a gene: 21. There are 18 residues in the CDR3. The CDR3 region is CASTLDPGQGTYSGGYTF. CDR3 DNA: TGTGCCAGCACCCTAGACCCGGGACAGGGGACTTACAGCGGTGGCTACACCTTC. Full variable domain (remainder filled in from reference TRBV7-8 and TRBJ1-2): GAGVSQSPRYKVAKRGQDVALRCDPISGHVSLFWYQQALGQGPEFLTYFQNEAQLDKSGLPSDRFFAERPEGSVSTLKIQRTQQEDSAVYLCASTLDPGQGTYSGGYTFGSGTRLTVV.

The V call is TRBV27, the J call TRBJ2-5, with TRBD2 identical over 11 bases. The tail of the sequence fits TRBJ2-7 better, so the J call may be wrong. Germline loops: CDR1 MNHEY, CDR2 SMNVEV (reference sequence). The CDR3 runs 14 residues. For the CDR3, the DNA is TGTGCCAGCAGAACTAGCGGGAGCTCTTACGAGCAGTACTTC. Amino acids: CASRTSGSSYEQYF.

The chain employs TRBV5-1 and TRBJ2-7, with D possibly being TRBD1 (7 bases). The CDR3 runs 15 residues. Trimming pared 7 bases from V and 5 bases from J, leaving 22 bases between. CDR1 is SGHRS and CDR2 is YFSETQ in the germline V gene. Here the CDR3 reads CASDWGATGSNEQYF. CDR3 coding DNA: TGCGCCAGCGACTGGGGGGCGACAGGGTCAAACGAGCAGTACTTC.

CDR3 residues: CASSLGASSDTQYF. DNA of the CDR3: TGTGCCAGCAGCTTAGGGGCAAGTTCAGATACGCAGTATTTT. J is TRBJ2-3 and V is TRBV7-3, with D possibly being TRBD1 (5 bases). V was pared by 2 bases and J by 4 bases, with 10 bases between. From germline, CDR1 is SGHTA and CDR2 FQGTGA. The CDR3 is 14 residues long.

This sequence joins TRBV5-4 and TRBJ2-7; 10 bases align to TRBD1. Germline CDR1 SGHNT, CDR2 YYREEE (reference sequence). The length of the CDR3 is 20 residues. The trim removed 1 base at V and 0 bases at J, leaving 16 bases unmatched. The CDR3 coding sequence is TGTGCCAGCAGCTTGTTGGACAGGGGGTTTCTTGGCGGGAGCTCCTACGAGCAGTACTTC. Its translation: CASSLLDRGFLGGSSYEQYF.

V and J are TRBV9 and TRBJ2-1; either TRBD1 or TRBD2 may supply D (5 bases each). Germline CDR1 reads SGDLS; CDR2 reads YYNGEE. Trimming removed 1 base at V and 7 bases at J, with 18 bases between. The CDR3 is made up of 16 amino acids. The CDR3 DNA is TGTGCCAGCAGCGTATCAACGGGAACCAAGGGGAATGAGCAGTTCTTC. This encodes CASSVSTGTKGNEQFF.

The chain has TRBV15 and TRBJ2-5, with a tentative D call TRBD2 (6 bases). CDR3 length equals 13 residues. Looked up from germline, CDR1 is LNHNV and CDR2 is YYDKDF (reference sequence). V was trimmed by 4 bases and J by 4 bases, leaving 10 bases between them. The CDR3 here is CATSTGTLETQYF. CDR3 bases: TGTGCCACCAGCACAGGGACTTTAGAGACCCAGTACTTC.

CDR3 sequence reads: CASSLGSGNTIYF. The CDR3 coding sequence is TGTGCCAGCAGCTTGGGGAGTGGAAACACCATATATTTT. The rearrangement uses TRBV7-7 and TRBJ1-3; D gene unclear. This CDR3 spans 13 amino acids. Germline CDR1 is SSHAT and CDR2 is FNYEAQ (reference sequence). Trimming shortened V by 3 bases and J by 3 bases, and 6 bases separated the two germline ends.

The rearrangement joins TRBV11-1 to TRBJ2-7, with 11 bases identical to TRBD2. The CDR3 runs 15 residues. J was trimmed by 7 bases and V by 3 bases; bases with no gene match: 8. CDR1 and CDR2 (germline): SGHAT, FQDESV (reference sequence). The CDR3 loop is CASSFPAGLAGEQYF. The CDR3 DNA sequence: TGTGCCAGCAGCTTCCCAGCCGGACTAGCGGGTGAGCAGTACTTC.

The rearrangement uses TRBV5-4 and TRBJ2-5, with 9 positions matching TRBD2. TRBJ2-7 explains the end of the DNA better; the J call may be wrong. The CDR3 runs to 15 residues. Germline V gene sequence: CDR1 SGHNT, CDR2 YYREEE (reference sequence). CDR3: CASSFWSSGRNEQYF. The CDR3 coding sequence is TGTGCCAGCAGCTTCTGGTCCAGCGGGAGGAACGAGCAGTACTTC.

The V and J genes are TRBV20-1 and TRBJ2-5, with a weak D call TRBD2 (5 bases). The J call may be mistaken, given a closer DNA end match to TRBJ2-7. The CDR3 length is 11 residues. The germline gives CDR1 DFQATT, CDR2 SNEGSKA (reference sequence). The CDR3, as DNA: TGCAGTGGCGACTATACCTACGAGCAGTACTTC. The encoded protein is CSGDYTYEQYF.

The chain combines TRBV4-1 with TRBJ1-6, with 9 bases lining up with TRBD1. The V gene's germline CDR1 is MGHRA and CDR2 YSYEKL. The trim removed 4 bases at V and 2 bases at J, leaving 6 bases unmatched. CDR3 length: 17 residues. The chain's CDR3 is CASSPGRDRAYNSPLHF. CDR3 in DNA: TGCGCCAGCAGCCCGGGGCGGGACAGGGCCTATAATTCACCCCTCCACTTT.

The V call is TRBV6-5, the J call TRBJ1-1, with D unclear. Germline V lookup: CDR1 MNHEY, CDR2 SVGAGI. The CDR3 has 13 amino acids. The ends were cut back, 5 bases at V and 0 bases at J, with 7 bases in the middle. The CDR3 protein is CASSIRMNTEAFF. The CDR3 nucleotides read TGTGCCAGCAGTATACGGATGAACACTGAAGCTTTCTTT.

The rearrangement uses TRBV28 and TRBJ1-2; D call uncertain. Trimming removed 5 bases from V and 4 bases from J, with 11 bases in between. Germline CDR1 MDHEN, CDR2 SYDVKM. This CDR3 spans 13 amino acids. This CDR3 reads CASSPPELYGYTF. CDR3 DNA sequence: TGTGCCAGCAGTCCGCCCGAGCTCTATGGCTACACCTTC.

The table lists this clone with a count of one. J is TRBJ2-1 and V is TRBV28; 9 bases match TRBD1. Germline CDR1 reads MDHEN; CDR2 reads SYDVKM. The junction had 8 bases not matched to a gene; V was cut back by 7 bases and J by 7 bases. The CDR3 sequence is 14 residues long. The CDR3 DNA reads as TGTGCCAGCACTCCAGGGACAGGGATAAATGAGCAGTTCTTC. Its translation is CASTPGTGINEQFF.

This chain links TRBV29-1 with TRBJ2-5; 11 bases are a match to TRBD1. The end of the DNA fits TRBJ2-7 better, so the J call may be wrong. The length of the CDR3 is 13 residues. Germline-derived CDR1 and CDR2 are SQVTM and ANQGSEA. CDR3 bases: TGCAGCGTTGGGGACAGGGGGACCTACGAGCAGTACTTC. This translates into CSVGDRGTYEQYF.

This sequence joins TRBV5-4 and TRBJ2-5, with no clear D. Trimming took off 4 bases at V and 5 bases at J, with 12 bases between the two ends. Germline V gives CDR1 SGHNT, CDR2 YYREEE (reference sequence). The CDR3 has 13 residues. The CDR3 coding sequence is TGTGCCAGCAGCCAAAGCCATGGGGAGACCCAGTACTTC. It yields the protein CASSQSHGETQYF.